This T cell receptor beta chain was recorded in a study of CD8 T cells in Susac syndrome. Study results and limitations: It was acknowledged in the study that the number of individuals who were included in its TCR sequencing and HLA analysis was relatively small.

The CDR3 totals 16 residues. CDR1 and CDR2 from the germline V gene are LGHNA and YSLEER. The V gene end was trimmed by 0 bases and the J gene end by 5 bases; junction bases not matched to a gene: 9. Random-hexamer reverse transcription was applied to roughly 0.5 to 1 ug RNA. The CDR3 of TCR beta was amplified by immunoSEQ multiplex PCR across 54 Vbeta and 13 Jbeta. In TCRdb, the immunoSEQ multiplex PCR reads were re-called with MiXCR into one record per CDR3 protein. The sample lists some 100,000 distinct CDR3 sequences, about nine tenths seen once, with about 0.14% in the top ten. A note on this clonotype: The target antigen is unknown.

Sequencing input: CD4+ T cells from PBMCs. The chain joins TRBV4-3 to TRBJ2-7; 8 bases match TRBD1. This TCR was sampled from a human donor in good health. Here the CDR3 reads CASSQDRQGASNEQYF. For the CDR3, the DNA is TGCGCCAGCAGCCAAGATCGTCAGGGGGCGTCTAACGAGCAGTACTTC.